One sample yielded the 2 T cell receptor beta chains listed below, sequenced in a study of blood T cells in healthy people across ages. For the second PCR, which ran for about 7 to 11 cycles, a sample-barcoded 5' primer and a J-beta primer mix were used. TCRdb ran MiXCR on the 5' RACE reads and lists one entry per CDR3 protein. The sample contains about 590,000 distinct CDR3 sequences, around 31% of which appear only once. Source material: blood. Every receptor here comes from a woman older than 75 in good health.

Points on this clonotype: A read error may explain this, as a much larger clone is one base away. The chain recombines TRBV12-3 or TRBV12-4 with TRBJ2-7, with TRBD1 as a possible D gene (5 bases). CDR3 length equals 18 residues. V lost 5 bases and J lost 7, with 30 bases in between. As DNA, the CDR3 is TGTGCCAGCAGTCTACCCCGCGTGGGGCGGATAAATTACAATGAGCAGTACTTC. Translation: CASSLPRVGRINYNEQYF.

Ten or more counts support this clonotype. The rearrangement links TRBV4-1 to TRBJ1-1, with D unresolved. This CDR3 region has 16 residues. Germline V gene lookup returns CDR1 MGHRA and CDR2 YSYEKL. Between the trimmed V and J ends, which lost 0 bases and 4 bases, there was a span of 15 bases. The CDR3 coding sequence is TGCGCCAGCAGCCAAGATCGCCATGGTGGCTTCACTGAAGCTTTCTTT. This sequence encodes CASSQDRHGGFTEAFF.